These 22 T cell receptor beta chains share one sample of origin, sequenced in a study of blood T cell repertoires in COVID-19. TCRdb keeps only in-frame clones here, not all; method: immunoSEQ multiplex PCR. The sample holds 310,000 or so clones, roughly 86% seen once. The sequenced material came from peripheral blood. The source of these receptors is a man aged 25 to 40 with COVID-19, enrolled during active disease.

The chain links TRBV7-9 to TRBJ2-1, with D tentatively TRBD2 (5 bases). Germline CDR1 reads SEHNR; CDR2 reads FQNEAQ (reference sequence). V was shortened by 1 base and J by 1 base, with 11 bases between the two germline ends. The CDR3 spans 16 residues. CDR3 protein: CASSLVVGVSYNEQFF. DNA of the CDR3: TGTGCCAGCAGCTTAGTAGTGGGAGTGTCCTACAATGAGCAGTTCTTC.

This clone has only a few counts. The identical CDR3 is also encoded by other nucleotide sequences in the sample. The chain carries TRBV7-3 and TRBJ2-7; 11 nucleotides match TRBD2. The V and J ends lost 8 bases and 3 bases, in that order; junction bases with no gene match: 3. This CDR3 is 13 amino acids long. From germline, CDR1 is SGHTA and CDR2 FQGTGA. This CDR3 is CASSLAGGYEQYF. The DNA for the CDR3 is TGTGCCAGCTCCCTAGCGGGGGGCTACGAGCAGTACTTC.

The chain couples TRBV7-2 to TRBJ1-1, with D perhaps TRBD1 (6 bases). V lost 3 bases, J lost 4 bases, and 12 bases lay in between. Germline V gene lookup returns CDR1 SGHTA and CDR2 FQGNSA. The CDR3 is made up of 14 amino acids. CDR3 protein: CASSFHRVGTEAFF. The DNA of the CDR3 is TGTGCCAGCAGCTTTCACAGGGTAGGCACTGAAGCTTTCTTT. Based on the CDR3 plus reference TRBV7-2 and TRBJ1-1, the full variable domain is GAGVSQSPSNKVTEKGKDVELRCDPISGHTALYWYRQSLGQGLEFLIYFQGNSAPDKSGLPSDRFSAERTGGSVSTLTIQRTQQEDSAVYLCASSFHRVGTEAFFGQGTRLTVV.

The chain's CDR3 is CASNRQGGEAFF. The CDR3 DNA follows: TGTGCCAGCAATCGACAGGGCGGTGAAGCTTTCTTT. The chain joins TRBV27 to TRBJ1-1; 7 bases agree with TRBD1. With 7 bases clipped from V and 7 bases from J, the junction kept 6 bases outside the gene matches. Germline values: CDR1 MNHEY, CDR2 SMNVEV (reference sequence). The CDR3 length is 12 residues.

The table lists this clone with a count of one. The chain carries TRBV5-1 and TRBJ2-1, with D maybe TRBD2 (7 bases). This CDR3 spans 14 amino acids. The germline V gene encodes CDR1 SGHRS and CDR2 YFSETQ. Trimming left V 5 bases short and J 7 bases short, with 16 bases between. The CDR3 spells CASSKWGGENEQFF. In DNA form, the CDR3 reads TGCGCCAGCAGTAAGTGGGGGGGCGAGAATGAGCAGTTCTTC.

The chain has TRBV9 and TRBJ2-1; 7 bases fit TRBD2. This CDR3 region has 17 residues. The J segment lost 0 bases and the V segment lost 2 bases, leaving 8 bases of the junction unmatched. CDR1 and CDR2 (germline): SGDLS, YYNGEE. The CDR3 DNA reads TGTGCCAGCAGCGTTCTCGCGGGAGCGAGCTCCTACAATGAGCAGTTCTTC. It encodes CASSVLAGASSYNEQFF.

The genes are TRBV6-5 and TRBJ1-1, with D possibly being TRBD1 (6 bases). The germline V gene encodes CDR1 MNHEY and CDR2 SVGAGI. This CDR3 region has 14 residues. V shed 2 bases and J shed 1 base, with 8 bases lying between them. The CDR3 here is CASSYRTANTEAFF. CDR3 nucleotide sequence: TGTGCCAGCAGTTACCGGACAGCGAACACTGAAGCTTTCTTT.

The V call is TRBV6-2 or TRBV6-3, the J call TRBJ2-1; 12 bases line up with TRBD2. The CDR3 length is 16 residues. The junction had 6 bases not matched to a gene; V was cut back by 5 bases and J by 4 bases. Per germline, CDR1 MNHEY and CDR2 SVGEGT. The CDR3 DNA reads as TGTGCCAGCAGTCCATCTAGCGGGAGGGGATACAATGAGCAGTTCTTC. This sequence encodes CASSPSSGRGYNEQFF.

The chain recombines TRBV7-2 with TRBJ1-3; possibly TRBD1 for D (5 bases). The V and J ends lost 5 bases and 0 bases respectively, with 17 bases between them. This CDR3 is 17 amino acids long. Per germline, CDR1 SGHTA and CDR2 FQGNSA. The CDR3 nucleotides are TGTGCCAGCAGCCCCCGCCCAGGGTCCCACTCTGGAAACACCATATATTTT. It codes for CASSPRPGSHSGNTIYF.

The gene calls are TRBV12-3 or TRBV12-4 and TRBJ1-2, with no clear D. The CDR3 is made up of 11 amino acids. With 2 bases removed from V and 8 bases from J, the gap between germline ends came to 6 bases. The CDR3 DNA is TGTGCCAGCAGTTTACGGGAAGGCTACACCTTC. Its protein product is CASSLREGYTF.

This chain uses TRBV9 with TRBJ2-5; tentative D call: TRBD1 (6 bases). V lost 0 bases and J 5 bases, leaving 14 bases between the germline ends. Germline values: CDR1 SGDLS, CDR2 YYNGEE. The CDR3 length is 15 residues. The CDR3 DNA reads as TGTGCCAGCAGCGTAGGAACAGGGTACGTGGAGACCCAGTACTTC. The encoded protein is CASSVGTGYVETQYF.

This clone was observed a few times. The chain recombines TRBV24-1 with TRBJ1-1; 10 positions agree with TRBD1. This CDR3 spans 14 amino acids. CDR1 and CDR2 (germline): KGHDR, SFDVKD. Losses at the gene ends were 3 bases for V and 4 bases for J; bases not matched to a gene: 1. The CDR3 sequence: CATSDRDRGTEAFF. The CDR3 nucleotides read TGTGCCACCAGTGATAGGGACAGGGGCACTGAAGCTTTCTTT.

The rearrangement uses TRBV14 and TRBJ2-7; TRBD1 matches at 7 bases. The ends lost 1 base at V and 2 bases at J; junction bases unmatched: 2. CDR3 size: 14 residues. In germline, CDR1 is SGHDN, CDR2 FVKESK. CDR3 in amino acids: CASSQATGPYEQYF. The CDR3 DNA follows: TGTGCCAGCAGCCAAGCGACAGGGCCCTACGAGCAGTACTTC.

V and J are TRBV6-2 or TRBV6-3 and TRBJ2-3; tentative D call: TRBD2 (5 bases). Germline loops: CDR1 MNHEY, CDR2 SVGEGT. This CDR3 is 15 amino acids long. With 3 bases removed from V and 4 bases from J, the gap between germline ends came to 14 bases. CDR3 bases: TGTGCCAGCAGTTATCCCCAACTAGTACCAGATACGCAGTATTTT. As protein: CASSYPQLVPDTQYF.

J is TRBJ2-3 and V is TRBV28, with 8 bases aligning to TRBD1. The J segment lost 5 bases and the V segment lost 8 bases, leaving 6 bases of the junction unmatched. CDR1 and CDR2 (germline): MDHEN, SYDVKM. The length of the CDR3 is 13 residues. The CDR3: CASGLDRVDTQYF. CDR3 DNA sequence: TGTGCCAGCGGCCTGGACAGGGTAGATACGCAGTATTTT.

This clone has more than one count but fewer than ten. V usage is TRBV12-3 or TRBV12-4 and J usage is TRBJ1-2, with D possibly being TRBD1 (5 bases). The CDR3 loop spans 12 amino acids. Trimming shortened V by 6 bases and J by 7 bases, and 12 bases separated the two germline ends. The chain's CDR3 is CASRKHQGGYTF. The CDR3 DNA follows: TGTGCCAGCAGGAAGCATCAGGGTGGCTACACCTTC.

The chain links TRBV9 to TRBJ1-3, with D hard to call. The ends were cut back, 3 bases at V and 4 bases at J, with 8 bases in the middle. Looked up from germline, CDR1 is SGDLS and CDR2 is YYNGEE. The CDR3 has 13 residues. The CDR3 sequence: CASSGVPGNTIYF. Written as DNA, the CDR3 is TGTGCCAGCAGCGGCGTCCCAGGAAACACCATATATTTT.

This chain uses TRBV4-2 with TRBJ2-7; a possible D gene is TRBD2 (7 bases). V shed 0 bases and J shed 6 bases, with 12 bases lying between them. CDR1 is LGHNA and CDR2 is YNFKEQ in the germline V gene. CDR3 length: 14 amino acids. CDR3 in DNA: TGTGCCAGCAGCCAAGATGGGGGGGCGGGCGAGCAGTACTTC. Its protein product is CASSQDGGAGEQYF.

The V call is TRBV24-1, the J call TRBJ1-1; weak D call: TRBD1 (6 bases). V lost 3 bases and J 3 bases, leaving 7 bases between the germline ends. CDR3 length equals 13 residues. Germline values: CDR1 KGHDR, CDR2 SFDVKD. The DNA for the CDR3 is TGTGCCACCAGTGATCGGACAGACACTGAAGCTTTCTTT. Its protein product is CATSDRTDTEAFF.

The chain employs TRBV4-1 and TRBJ2-7, with 11 bases matching TRBD2. The junction had 6 bases not matched to a gene; V was cut back by 2 bases and J by 3 bases. Germline CDR1 MGHRA, CDR2 YSYEKL. The CDR3 is made up of 16 amino acids. The CDR3 region is CASSQSHGTSGYEQYF. As DNA, the CDR3 is TGCGCCAGCAGCCAATCGCACGGGACTAGCGGCTACGAGCAGTACTTC.

The chain combines TRBV10-3 with TRBJ2-1; tentative D call: TRBD2 (5 bases). Trimming took 0 bases from V and 3 from J, leaving 6 bases between them. The CDR3 totals 14 residues. The germline V gene has CDR1 ENHRY and CDR2 SYGVKD. The CDR3 sequence is CAISESGIYNEQFF. The CDR3 nucleotides read TGTGCCATCAGTGAGTCCGGGATCTACAATGAGCAGTTCTTC.

In nucleotides, the CDR3 is TGTGCCAGCAGTGACGTAACGCAGTGGAGAAATCTTAAAACTGCAACTAATGAAAAACTGTTTTTT. This sequence encodes CASSDVTQWRNLKTATNEKLFF. This chain joins TRBV6-4 and TRBJ1-4, with unresolved D. CDR3 length: 22 amino acids. The V end was cut by 2 bases, the J end by 0 bases, with 28 bases between. The germline V gene has CDR1 MRHNA and CDR2 SNTAGT.